This record looks at one T cell receptor beta chain sequence and its context. With 3 bases clipped from V and 1 base from J, the junction kept 5 bases outside the gene matches. Per germline, CDR1 KGHSH and CDR2 LQKENI. CDR3 size: 15 residues. In the study's own analysis: Reference gene primer amplification yielded estimated nucleated cell counts. The method was immunoSEQ multiplex PCR; TCRdb's version includes in-frame clones alone and lacks a portion of them. V and J calls and clone size follow that table, whereas D and trimming were derived from the DNA. Of roughly 180,000 clones in the sample, over 70% were seen once. Adults between roughly 18 and 89 years of age took part from 24 US areas. Self-reported history from a screening survey and questionnaire set each donor's cohort. This record belongs to a study of blood T cell repertoires in COVID-19. Across the study: PBMCs, B-cell-depleted T cells, or T cells provided the cDNA or gDNA that made up the material.

Sequenced: PBMCs or T cells enriched from blood (not recorded which). The chain joins TRBV18 to TRBJ2-7; 8 nucleotides align to TRBD2. This TCR was sampled from a woman aged 40 to 50 with acute COVID-19. CDR3 region: CASSPRLAYSYEQYF. The CDR3 DNA sequence: TGTGCCAGCTCACCTCGACTAGCGTATTCCTACGAGCAGTACTTC.